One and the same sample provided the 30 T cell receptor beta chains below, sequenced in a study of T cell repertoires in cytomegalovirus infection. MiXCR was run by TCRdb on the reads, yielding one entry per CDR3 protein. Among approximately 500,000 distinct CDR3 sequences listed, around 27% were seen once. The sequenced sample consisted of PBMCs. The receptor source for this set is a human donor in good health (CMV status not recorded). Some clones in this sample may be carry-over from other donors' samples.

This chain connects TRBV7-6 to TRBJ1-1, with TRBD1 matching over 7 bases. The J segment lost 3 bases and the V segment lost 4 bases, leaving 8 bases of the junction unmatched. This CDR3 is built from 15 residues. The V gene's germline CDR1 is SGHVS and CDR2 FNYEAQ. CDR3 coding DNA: TGTGCCAGCAGCTCAAAGGACAGGAAGGACACTGAAGCTTTCTTT. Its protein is CASSSKDRKDTEAFF.

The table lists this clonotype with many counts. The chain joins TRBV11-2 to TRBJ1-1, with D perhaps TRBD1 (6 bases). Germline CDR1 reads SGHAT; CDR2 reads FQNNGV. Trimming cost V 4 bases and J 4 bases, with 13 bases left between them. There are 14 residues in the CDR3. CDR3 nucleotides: TGTGCCAGCAGCTCTCAGGGGTGGACCACTGAAGCTTTCTTT. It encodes CASSSQGWTTEAFF. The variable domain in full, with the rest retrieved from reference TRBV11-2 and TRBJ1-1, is EAGVAQSPRYKIIEKRQSVAFWCNPISGHATLYWYQQILGQGPKLLIQFQNNGVVDDSQLPKDRFSAERLKGVDSTLKIQPAKLEDSAVYLCASSSQGWTTEAFFGQGTRLTVV.

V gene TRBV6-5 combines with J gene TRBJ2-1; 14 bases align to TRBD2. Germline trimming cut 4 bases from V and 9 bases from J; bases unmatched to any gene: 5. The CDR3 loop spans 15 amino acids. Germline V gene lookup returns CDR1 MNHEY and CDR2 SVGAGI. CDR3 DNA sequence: TGTGCCAGCAGTTGGGGACTAGCGGGAGAGCCTGAGCAGTTCTTC. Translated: CASSWGLAGEPEQFF.

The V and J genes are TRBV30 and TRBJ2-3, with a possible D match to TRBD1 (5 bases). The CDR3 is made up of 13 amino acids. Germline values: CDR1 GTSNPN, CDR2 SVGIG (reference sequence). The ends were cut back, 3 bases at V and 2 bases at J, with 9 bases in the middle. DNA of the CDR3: TGTGCCTGGAGGGGGCGGTTCACAGATACGCAGTATTTT. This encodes CAWRGRFTDTQYF.

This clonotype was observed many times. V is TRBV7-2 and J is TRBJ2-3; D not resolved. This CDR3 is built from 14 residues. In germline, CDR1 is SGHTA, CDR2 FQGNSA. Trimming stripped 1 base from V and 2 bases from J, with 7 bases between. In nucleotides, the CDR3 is TGTGCCAGCAGCTTAGTGGCCTACACAGATACGCAGTATTTT. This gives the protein CASSLVAYTDTQYF.

The CDR3 nucleotides are TGTGCCAGCAGTTCTTACTTCAGCAACTACGAGCAGTACGTC. Its translation is CASSSYFSNYEQYV. The chain couples TRBV6-2 or TRBV6-3 to TRBJ2-7; D unclear. V dropped 4 bases and J dropped 3 bases, with 13 bases sitting between them. This CDR3 has 14 residues. The germline V gene encodes CDR1 MNHEY and CDR2 SVGEGT.

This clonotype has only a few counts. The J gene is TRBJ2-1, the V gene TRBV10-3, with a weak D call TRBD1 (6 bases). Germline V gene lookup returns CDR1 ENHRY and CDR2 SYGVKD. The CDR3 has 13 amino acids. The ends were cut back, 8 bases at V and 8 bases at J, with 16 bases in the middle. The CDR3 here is CAIGENRADEQFF. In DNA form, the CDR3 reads TGTGCCATCGGGGAAAACAGGGCTGATGAGCAGTTCTTC.

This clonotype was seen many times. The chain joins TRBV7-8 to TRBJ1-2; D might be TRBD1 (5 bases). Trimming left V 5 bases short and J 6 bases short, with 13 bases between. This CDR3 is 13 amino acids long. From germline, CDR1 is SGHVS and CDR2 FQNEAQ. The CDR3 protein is CASSPRRGNGYTF. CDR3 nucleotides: TGTGCCAGCAGCCCCCGGAGGGGTAATGGCTACACCTTC.

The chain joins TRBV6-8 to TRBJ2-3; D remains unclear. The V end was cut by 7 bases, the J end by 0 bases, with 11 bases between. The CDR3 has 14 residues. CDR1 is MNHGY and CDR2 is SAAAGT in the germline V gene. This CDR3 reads CASTSTASTDTQYF. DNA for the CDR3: TGTGCCAGCACATCGACGGCTAGCACAGATACGCAGTATTTT.

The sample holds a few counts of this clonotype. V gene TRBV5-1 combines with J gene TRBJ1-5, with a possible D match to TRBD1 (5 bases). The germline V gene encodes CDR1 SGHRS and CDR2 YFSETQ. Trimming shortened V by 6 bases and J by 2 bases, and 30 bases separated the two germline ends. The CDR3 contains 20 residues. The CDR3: CASKRPQPTGTRDRNQPQHF. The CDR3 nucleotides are TGCGCCAGCAAAAGGCCCCAACCCACCGGGACGAGGGACCGCAATCAGCCCCAGCATTTT.

CDR3 nucleotides: TGCGCCAGCAGCCAAGGGTTGGAACCCCTCCACTTT. This sequence encodes CASSQGLEPLHF. The genes are TRBV4-3 and TRBJ1-6; the D is unclear. Germline V gene lookup returns CDR1 LGHNA and CDR2 YSLEER. This CDR3 has 12 amino acids. Trimming removed 1 base at V and 12 bases at J, with 7 bases between.

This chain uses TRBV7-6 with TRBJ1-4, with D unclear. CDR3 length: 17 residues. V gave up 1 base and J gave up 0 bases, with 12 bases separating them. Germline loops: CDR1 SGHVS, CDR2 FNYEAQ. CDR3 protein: CASSLGWREATNEKLFF. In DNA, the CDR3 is TGTGCCAGCAGCTTAGGGTGGCGGGAGGCAACTAATGAAAAACTGTTTTTT.

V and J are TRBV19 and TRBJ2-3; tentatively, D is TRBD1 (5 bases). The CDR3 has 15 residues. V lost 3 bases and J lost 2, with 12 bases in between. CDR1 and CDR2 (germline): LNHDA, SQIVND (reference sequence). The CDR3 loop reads CASSISRGHTDTQYF. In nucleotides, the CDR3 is TGTGCCAGTAGTATCTCAAGGGGTCACACAGATACGCAGTATTTT.

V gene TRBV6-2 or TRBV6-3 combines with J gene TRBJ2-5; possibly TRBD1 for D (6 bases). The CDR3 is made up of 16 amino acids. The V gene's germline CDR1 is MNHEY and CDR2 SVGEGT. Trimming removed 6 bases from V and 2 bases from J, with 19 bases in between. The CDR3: CASRRQAGTIQETQYF. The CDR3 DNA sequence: TGTGCCAGCAGGAGACAAGCCGGGACAATACAAGAGACCCAGTACTTC.

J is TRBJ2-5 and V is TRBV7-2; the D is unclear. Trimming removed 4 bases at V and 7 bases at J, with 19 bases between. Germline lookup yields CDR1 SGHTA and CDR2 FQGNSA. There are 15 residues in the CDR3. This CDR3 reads CASSSTMTWEGTQYF. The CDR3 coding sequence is TGTGCCAGCAGCTCCACAATGACATGGGAAGGGACCCAGTACTTC.

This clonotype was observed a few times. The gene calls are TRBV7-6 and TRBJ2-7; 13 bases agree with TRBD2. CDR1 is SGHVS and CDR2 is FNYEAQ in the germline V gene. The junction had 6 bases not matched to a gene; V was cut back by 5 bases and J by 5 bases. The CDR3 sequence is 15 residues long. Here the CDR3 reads CASSPLAGGPDEQYV. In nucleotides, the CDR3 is TGTGCCAGCAGCCCACTAGCGGGAGGGCCGGACGAGCAGTACGTC.

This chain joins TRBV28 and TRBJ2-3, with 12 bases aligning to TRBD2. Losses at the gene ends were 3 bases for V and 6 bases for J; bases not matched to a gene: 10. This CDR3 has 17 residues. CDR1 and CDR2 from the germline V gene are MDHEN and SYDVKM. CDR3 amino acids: CASSFPRGLAGRDTQYF. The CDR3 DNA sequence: TGTGCCAGCAGTTTCCCACGCGGACTAGCGGGAAGGGATACGCAGTATTTT.

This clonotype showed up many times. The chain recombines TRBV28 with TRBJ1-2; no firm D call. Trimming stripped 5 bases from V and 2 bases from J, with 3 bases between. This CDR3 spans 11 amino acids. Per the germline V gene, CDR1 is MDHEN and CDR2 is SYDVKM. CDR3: CASSLNYGYTF. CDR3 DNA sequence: TGTGCCAGCAGTCTAAACTATGGCTACACCTTC.

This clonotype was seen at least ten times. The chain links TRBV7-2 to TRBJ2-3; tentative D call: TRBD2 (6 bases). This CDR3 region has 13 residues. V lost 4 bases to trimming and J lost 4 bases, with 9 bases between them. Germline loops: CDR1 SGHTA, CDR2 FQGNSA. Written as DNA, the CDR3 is TGTGCCAGCAGCTCTGGAGGGCCAGATACGCAGTATTTT. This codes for CASSSGGPDTQYF.

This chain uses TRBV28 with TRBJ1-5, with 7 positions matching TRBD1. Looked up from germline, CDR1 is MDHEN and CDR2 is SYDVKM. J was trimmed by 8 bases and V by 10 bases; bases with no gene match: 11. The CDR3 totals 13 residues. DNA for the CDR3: TGTGCCACCTATAGACAGGGCGGCGAGCCCCAGCATTTT. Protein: CATYRQGGEPQHF.

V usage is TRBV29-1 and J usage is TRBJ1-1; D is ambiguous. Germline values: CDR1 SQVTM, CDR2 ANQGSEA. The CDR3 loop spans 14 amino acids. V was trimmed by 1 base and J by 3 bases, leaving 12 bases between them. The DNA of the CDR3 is TGCAGCGTTGAAGCGCCGGATTGGGACACTGAAGCTTTCTTT. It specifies CSVEAPDWDTEAFF.

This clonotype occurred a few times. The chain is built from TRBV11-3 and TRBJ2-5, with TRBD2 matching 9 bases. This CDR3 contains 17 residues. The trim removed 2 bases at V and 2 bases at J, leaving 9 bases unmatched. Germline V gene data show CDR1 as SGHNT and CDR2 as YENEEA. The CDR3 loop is CASSLSRREGRQETQYF. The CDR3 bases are TGTGCCAGCAGCTTATCACGGCGGGAGGGCCGGCAAGAGACCCAGTACTTC.

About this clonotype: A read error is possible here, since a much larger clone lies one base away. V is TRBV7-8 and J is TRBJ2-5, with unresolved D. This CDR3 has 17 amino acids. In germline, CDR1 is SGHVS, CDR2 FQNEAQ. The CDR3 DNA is TGTGCCAGCAGCAGAGTACGCCCCATAGGGAACCAAGAGTCCCAGTACTTC. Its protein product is CASSRVRPIGNQESQYF.

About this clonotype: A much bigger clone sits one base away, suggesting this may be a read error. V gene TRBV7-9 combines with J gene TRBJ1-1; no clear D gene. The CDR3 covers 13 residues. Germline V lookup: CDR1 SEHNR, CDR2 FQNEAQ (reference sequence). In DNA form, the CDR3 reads TGTGCCAGCAGCTATACAGCTAACACTGAAGCTATCTTT. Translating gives CASSYTANTEAIF.

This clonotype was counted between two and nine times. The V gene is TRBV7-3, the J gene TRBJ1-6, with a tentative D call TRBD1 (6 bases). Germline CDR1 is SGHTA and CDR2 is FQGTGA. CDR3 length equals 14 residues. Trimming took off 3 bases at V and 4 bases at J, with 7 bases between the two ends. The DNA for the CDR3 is TGTGCCAGCAGCTTCAGGGGTTATAATTCACCCCTCCACTTT. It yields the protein CASSFRGYNSPLHF.

The CDR3 DNA reads TGTGCCAGTAGTGTTCTGCGGCGGGGGGGCACTGAAGCTTTCTTT. It codes for CASSVLRRGGTEAFF. The chain recombines TRBV19 with TRBJ1-1, with TRBD1 as a possible D gene (5 bases). The CDR3 runs 15 residues. CDR1 and CDR2 from the germline V gene are LNHDA and SQIVND (reference sequence). The V end lost 5 bases, the J end lost 4 bases, and 17 bases lay between the germline ends.

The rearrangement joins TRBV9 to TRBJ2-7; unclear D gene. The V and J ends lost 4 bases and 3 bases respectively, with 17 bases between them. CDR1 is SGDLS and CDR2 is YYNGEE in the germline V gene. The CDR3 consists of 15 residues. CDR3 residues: CASSPRHALGYEQYF. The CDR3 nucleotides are TGTGCCAGCAGCCCACGACACGCCCTGGGCTACGAGCAGTACTTC. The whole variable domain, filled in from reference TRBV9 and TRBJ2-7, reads DSGVTQTPKHLITATGQRVTLRCSPRSGDLSVYWYQQSLDQGLQFLIQYYNGEERAKGNILERFSAQQFPDLHSELNLSSLELGDSALYFCASSPRHALGYEQYFGPGTRLTVT.

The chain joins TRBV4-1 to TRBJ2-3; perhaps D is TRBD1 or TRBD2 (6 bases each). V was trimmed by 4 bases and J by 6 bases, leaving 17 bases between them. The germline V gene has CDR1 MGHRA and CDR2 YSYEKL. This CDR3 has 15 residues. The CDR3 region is CASSLRHRDSDTQYF. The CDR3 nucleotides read TGCGCCAGCAGCCTTAGACACAGGGACTCGGATACGCAGTATTTT.

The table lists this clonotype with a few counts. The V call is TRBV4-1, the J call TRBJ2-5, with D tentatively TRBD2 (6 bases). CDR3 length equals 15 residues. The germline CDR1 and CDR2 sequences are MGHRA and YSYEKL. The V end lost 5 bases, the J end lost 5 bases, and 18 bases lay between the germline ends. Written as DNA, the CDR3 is TGCGCCAGCAGCGTAGCGGCAAACCAAGGGGAGACCCAGTACTTC. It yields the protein CASSVAANQGETQYF.

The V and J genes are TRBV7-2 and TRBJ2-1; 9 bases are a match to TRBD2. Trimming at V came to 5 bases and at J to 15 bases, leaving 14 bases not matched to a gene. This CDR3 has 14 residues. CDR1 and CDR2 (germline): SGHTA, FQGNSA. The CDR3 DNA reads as TGTGCCAGCAGCGGGGAGGGCGGGCGGGGGGGTGGGTTCTTC. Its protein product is CASSGEGGRGGGFF. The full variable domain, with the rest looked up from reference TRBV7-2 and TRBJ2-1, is GAGVSQSPSNKVTEKGKDVELRCDPISGHTALYWYRQSLGQGLEFLIYFQGNSAPDKSGLPSDRFSAERTGGSVSTLTIQRTQQEDSAVYLCASSGEGGRGGGFFGPGTRLTVL.